These T cell receptor beta chains were read from a single sample in a study of T-cell reconstitution after alpha-beta-depleted transplantation in children. TCRdb analysed the PCR reads with MiXCR anew, one entry per CDR3 protein. The profile shows some 600,000 distinct CDR3 sequences, approximately 16% of them singletons. This specimen consisted of PBMCs from the stem cell graft donor, obtained from the stem cell graft. The receptor set was obtained from a human donor who donated a stem cell graft to a child with acute myeloid leukemia. CDR3s include the opening cysteine and the closing phenylalanine or tryptophan. D genes are given only for firm matches. Where a row states a size, it is once, few, many or the class of an expanded clone; other rows omit it.

d_call	clone_size	v_call	j_call	cdr3_aa	cdr3_nt
-	few	TRBV12-3/TRBV12-4	TRBJ1-6	CASSLDFSGGSPLHF	TGTGCCAGCAGTTTAGATTTCTCGGGGGGTTCACCCCTCCACTTT
-	-	TRBV20-1	TRBJ1-1	CSARDRRRQTEAFF	TGCAGTGCTAGAGATAGGAGGAGGCAGACTGAAGCTTTCTTT
-	-	TRBV20-1	TRBJ1-5	CSARGYGQPGQPQHF	TGCAGTGCTAGAGGGTACGGCCAGCCTGGTCAGCCCCAGCATTTT
TRBD2	many	TRBV7-8	TRBJ2-1	CASSPLAGESYNEQFF	TGTGCCAGCAGCCCATTAGCGGGGGAGTCCTACAATGAGCAGTTCTTC
TRBD1	many	TRBV29-1	TRBJ2-5	CSVGVTGSYQETQYF	TGCAGCGTTGGGGTGACAGGGTCGTATCAAGAGACCCAGTACTTC
-	-	TRBV25-1	TRBJ1-1	CASSDHGEGEAFF	TGTGCCAGCAGTGACCATGGGGAGGGTGAAGCTTTCTTT
-	few	TRBV24-1	TRBJ2-3	CATSSDIPPLGLISTDTQYF	TGTGCCACCAGCAGTGATATCCCCCCCCTGGGCCTCATAAGCACAGATACGCAGTATTTT
-	few	TRBV24-1	TRBJ2-7	CATSAGVESEQYF	TGTGCCACCAGTGCGGGCGTAGAAAGCGAGCAGTACTTC
-	many	TRBV20-1	TRBJ1-2	CSASPRGYTF	TGCAGTGCCTCCCCGAGGGGCTACACCTTC
-	-	TRBV4-1	TRBJ2-5	CASSVAYQETQYF	TGCGCCAGCAGCGTGGCTTACCAAGAGACCCAGTACTTC
-	-	TRBV20-1	TRBJ2-3	CSAREPLRFDTQYF	TGCAGTGCTAGAGAGCCCCTCAGGTTTGATACGCAGTATTTT
-	many	TRBV4-3	TRBJ2-7	CASSRLVSETGEQYF	TGCGCCAGCAGCCGACTTGTAAGCGAAACGGGCGAGCAGTACTTC
-	many	TRBV20-1	TRBJ1-5	CSASKGRNQPQHF	TGCAGTGCTAGCAAAGGCCGAAATCAGCCCCAGCATTTT
-	many	TRBV10-3	TRBJ1-5	CAISGGNQPQHF	TGTGCCATCAGTGGAGGGAATCAGCCCCAGCATTTT
-	-	TRBV5-1	TRBJ1-4	CASSFSRGRDEKLFF	TGCGCCAGCAGCTTTAGCCGGGGCCGGGATGAAAAACTGTTTTTT
TRBD1	-	TRBV12-3/TRBV12-4	TRBJ2-4	CASSPGQGIRAKNIQYF	TGTGCCAGCAGTCCAGGACAGGGAATACGAGCCAAAAACATTCAGTACTTC
-	many	TRBV5-5	TRBJ2-2	CASSVRGNANTGELFF	TGTGCCAGCAGTGTCCGGGGTAACGCGAACACCGGGGAGCTGTTTTTT
-	-	TRBV20-1	TRBJ2-5	CSARMGQWETQYF	TGCAGTGCCCGAATGGGGCAGTGGGAGACCCAGTACTTC
TRBD2	few	TRBV5-5	TRBJ2-3	CASSLVPGLVTDTQYF	TGTGCCAGCAGCTTGGTTCCGGGACTAGTCACAGATACGCAGTATTTT
TRBD2	many	TRBV20-1	TRBJ2-3	CSASSFGGRAQYF	TGCAGTGCTAGCTCCTTCGGGGGGAGAGCGCAGTATTTT
TRBD1	-	TRBV7-2	TRBJ2-5	CASRDPGQLGETQYF	TGTGCCAGCAGAGACCCGGGACAGTTGGGGGAGACCCAGTACTTC
-	-	TRBV9	TRBJ2-5	CASSEGVGGYQETQYF	TGTGCCAGCAGCGAGGGGGTCGGTGGTTACCAAGAGACCCAGTACTTC
TRBD2	few	TRBV7-8	TRBJ2-3	CASSSGLAGGEDTQYF	TGTGCCAGCAGTTCGGGACTAGCGGGGGGAGAAGATACGCAGTATTTT
TRBD1	-	TRBV28	TRBJ2-3	CASPPTGLDTDTQYF	TGTGCCAGCCCCCCGACAGGGTTGGACACAGATACGCAGTATTTT
-	-	TRBV7-2	TRBJ1-6	CASSLLDNSPLHF	TGTGCCAGCAGCTTATTGGATAATTCACCCCTCCACTTT
TRBD2	-	TRBV28	TRBJ2-5	CASSLPVGGGYETQYF	TGTGCCAGCAGTCTCCCGGTCGGGGGGGGCTACGAGACCCAGTACTTC
TRBD2	few	TRBV20-1	TRBJ2-1	CSARSSGGRGEQFF	TGCAGTGCTAGGTCTAGCGGGGGCCGGGGGGAGCAGTTCTTC
TRBD1	many	TRBV6-5	TRBJ1-5	CASSYSGQTNQPQHF	TGTGCCAGCAGTTACTCGGGACAGACAAATCAGCCCCAGCATTTT
-	many	TRBV5-1	TRBJ1-1	CASSLSDTEAFF	TGTGCCAGCAGCTTATCGGACACTGAAGCTTTCTTT
-	-	TRBV4-3	TRBJ1-1	CASSQADVTEAFF	TGCGCCAGCAGCCAAGCCGACGTGACTGAAGCTTTCTTT
TRBD1	many	TRBV20-1	TRBJ1-2	CSARDQTGASGYTF	TGCAGTGCTAGAGACCAGACAGGGGCAAGTGGCTACACCTTC
TRBD1	-	TRBV5-1	TRBJ1-4	CASSLESDREVSPANEKLFF	TGCGCCAGCAGCTTGGAATCGGACAGGGAGGTTTCACCGGCTAATGAAAAACTGTTTTTT
TRBD2	-	TRBV7-3	TRBJ2-7	CASSLLAGRYEQYF	TGTGCCAGCAGCTTACTAGCGGGGAGATACGAGCAGTACTTC
TRBD1	-	TRBV10-3	TRBJ1-4	CAIRGNRGPEEKLFF	TGTGCCATCAGAGGGAACAGGGGGCCGGAGGAAAAACTGTTTTTT
TRBD1	few	TRBV7-2	TRBJ1-2	CASSPSGWGQTYGYTF	TGTGCCAGCAGCCCATCCGGGTGGGGACAGACCTATGGCTACACCTTC
-	few	TRBV5-1	TRBJ1-2	CASSLPDTGYGYTF	TGCGCCAGCAGCTTACCCGATACAGGGTACGGCTACACCTTC
-	many	TRBV4-2	TRBJ2-1	CASSQQWGSSYNEQFF	TGTGCCAGCAGCCAACAATGGGGGAGCTCCTACAATGAGCAGTTCTTC
-	few	TRBV4-1	TRBJ1-1	CASSPIGVGTEAFF	TGCGCCAGCAGCCCGATAGGGGTGGGGACTGAAGCTTTCTTT
-	few	TRBV5-6	TRBJ1-5	CASSLRGTHQPQHF	TGTGCCAGCAGCCTCAGGGGTACCCATCAGCCCCAGCATTTT
-	many	TRBV29-1	TRBJ1-2	CSVEKVVGQPLYGYTF	TGCAGCGTTGAGAAAGTTGTAGGACAGCCTCTCTATGGCTACACCTTC
TRBD1	few	TRBV7-2	TRBJ2-3	CASSAWTGGPDTQYF	TGTGCCAGCAGCGCCTGGACAGGGGGACCAGATACGCAGTATTTT
-	-	TRBV30	TRBJ2-7	CAWKQPSSYDQYF	TGTGCCTGGAAACAACCCAGCTCCTACGACCAGTACTTC
TRBD2	few	TRBV7-2	TRBJ2-7	CASSDQPGLALLEQYF	TGTGCCAGCAGCGACCAACCGGGACTAGCTCTTCTCGAGCAGTACTTC
-	many	TRBV7-2	TRBJ2-2	CASSWTYTGELFF	TGTGCCAGCAGCTGGACCTACACCGGGGAGCTGTTTTTT
TRBD1	many	TRBV5-1	TRBJ2-6	CASSLVGTVLNVLTF	TGCGCCAGCAGCCTGGTCGGGACAGTCCTCAACGTCCTGACTTTC
TRBD1	-	TRBV10-2	TRBJ1-6	CASSEDRGHSPLHF	TGCGCCAGCAGTGAAGACAGGGGCCACTCACCCCTCCACTTT
TRBD1	-	TRBV10-3	TRBJ2-4	CAISETPGQGVGSKNIQYF	TGTGCCATCAGTGAGACACCGGGACAGGGGGTTGGAAGCAAAAACATTCAGTACTTC
-	many	TRBV11-2	TRBJ2-1	CASSFYVSRGYNEQFF	TGTGCCAGCAGCTTCTACGTTTCTCGGGGCTACAATGAGCAGTTCTTC
-	-	TRBV7-2	TRBJ2-3	CASSGPRLATDTQYF	TGTGCCAGCAGCGGTCCCCGTTTAGCGACAGATACGCAGTATTTT
-	many	TRBV29-1	TRBJ2-3	CSVEDLTDTQYF	TGCAGCGTTGAAGATCTAACAGATACGCAGTATTTT
TRBD1	many	TRBV20-1	TRBJ1-1	CSARYSGGKAFF	TGCAGTGCTAGATATTCAGGGGGAAAAGCTTTCTTT
-	many	TRBV13	TRBJ2-5	CASFRVAEETQYF	TGTGCCAGCTTTCGGGTTGCAGAAGAGACCCAGTACTTC
TRBD2	many	TRBV20-1	TRBJ2-3	CSATKRGGGTDTQYF	TGCAGTGCTACTAAGCGGGGGGGCGGAACAGATACGCAGTATTTT
TRBD2	few	TRBV24-1	TRBJ2-1	CATSDGPGLAGGNNEQFF	TGTGCCACCAGTGATGGCCCGGGACTAGCGGGGGGGAACAATGAGCAGTTCTTC
-	-	TRBV20-1	TRBJ1-6	CSADGHLSSYNSPLHF	TGCAGTGCAGATGGACACCTGAGCTCCTATAATTCACCCCTCCACTTT
-	many	TRBV27	TRBJ2-2	CASSRMGPGRTGELFF	TGTGCCAGCAGCAGGATGGGGCCCGGGCGGACCGGGGAGCTGTTTTTT
-	-	TRBV27	TRBJ1-6	CASSFVWASNSPLHF	TGTGCCAGCAGTTTTGTCTGGGCCTCTAATTCACCCCTCCACTTT
TRBD1	many	TRBV12-3/TRBV12-4	TRBJ1-3	CASSLGARGLANTIYF	TGTGCCAGCAGTTTAGGGGCCAGGGGGCTCGCAAACACCATATATTTT